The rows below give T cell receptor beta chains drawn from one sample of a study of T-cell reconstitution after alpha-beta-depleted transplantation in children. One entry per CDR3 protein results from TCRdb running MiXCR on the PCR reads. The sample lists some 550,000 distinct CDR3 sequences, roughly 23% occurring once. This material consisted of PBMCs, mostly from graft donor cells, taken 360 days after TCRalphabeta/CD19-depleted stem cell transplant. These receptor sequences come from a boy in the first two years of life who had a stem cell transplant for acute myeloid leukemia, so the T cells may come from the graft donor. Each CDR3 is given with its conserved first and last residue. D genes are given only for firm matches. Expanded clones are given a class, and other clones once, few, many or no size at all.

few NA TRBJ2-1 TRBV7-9 TGTGCCAGCAGCTCGACAGTAATTAAGGGCTCCTACAATGAGCAGTTCTTC CASSSTVIKGSYNEQFF
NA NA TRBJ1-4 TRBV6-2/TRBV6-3 TGTGCCAGCGGACAGACAACAACTAATGAAAAACTGTTTTTT CASGQTTTNEKLFF
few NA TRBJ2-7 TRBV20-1 TGCAGTGCTAGAGACCCCGGGGGACGCAACGAGCAGTACTTC CSARDPGGRNEQYF
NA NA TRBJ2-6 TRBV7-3 TGTGCCAGCAGCAAGGTCGGGGCTGGGGCCAACGTCCTGACTTTC CASSKVGAGANVLTF
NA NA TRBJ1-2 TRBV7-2 TGTGCCAGCAGCTTGGGGACAAACACTAACTATGGCTACACCTTC CASSLGTNTNYGYTF
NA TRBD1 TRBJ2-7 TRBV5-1 TGCGCCAGCAGTACACGACAGGGTCTAAGCTCCTACGAGCAGTACTTC CASSTRQGLSSYEQYF
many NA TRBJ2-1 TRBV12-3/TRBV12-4 TGTGCCAGCAGTCAGACAGATCTAGAGCAGTTCTTC CASSQTDLEQFF
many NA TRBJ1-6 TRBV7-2 TGTGCCAGCAGCTTACAAGTCGGGAGCTCCTATAATTCACCCCTCCACTTT CASSLQVGSSYNSPLHF
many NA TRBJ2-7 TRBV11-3 TGTGCCAGCAGCTTAGTAGCCGGCGACTGGGGCGTTGGCGAGCAGTACTTC CASSLVAGDWGVGEQYF
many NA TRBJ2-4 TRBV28 TGTGCCAGCAGTTTATGGGAACAGGGATTCAAAAACATTCAGTACTTC CASSLWEQGFKNIQYF
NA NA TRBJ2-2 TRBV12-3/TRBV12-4 TGTGCCAGCAGTTTAGTGCAGCACGATGGGGAGCTGTTTTTT CASSLVQHDGELFF
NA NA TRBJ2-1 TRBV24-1 TGTGCCACCAGTGAAAGGGACAATGAGCAGTTCTTC CATSERDNEQFF
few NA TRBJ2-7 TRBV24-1 TGTGCCACCAGTGATCCCACTAGCTACGAGCAGTACTTC CATSDPTSYEQYF
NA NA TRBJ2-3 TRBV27 TGTGCCAGCAGGGCGGGAAGTGGAGATACGCAGTATTTT CASRAGSGDTQYF
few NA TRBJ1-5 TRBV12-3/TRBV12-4 TGTGCCAGCAAGGGGGGCAGCTCTTTCAATCAGCCCCAGCATTTT CASKGGSSFNQPQHF
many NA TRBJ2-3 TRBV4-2 TGTGCCAGCAGCCAAGATGGTACCCCCTTCACAGATACGCAGTATTTT CASSQDGTPFTDTQYF
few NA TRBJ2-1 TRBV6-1 TGTGCCAGCGGGGGCTACTCCTACAATGAGCAGTTCTTC CASGGYSYNEQFF
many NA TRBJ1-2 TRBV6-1 TGTGCCAGCGGGGACGCGGGGGTCCCGCCTAACTATGGCTACACCTTC CASGDAGVPPNYGYTF
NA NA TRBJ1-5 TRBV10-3 TGTGCCATCAGTGAGTCGGGCCCAAGGGGGGGCAATCAGCCCCAGCATTTT CAISESGPRGGNQPQHF
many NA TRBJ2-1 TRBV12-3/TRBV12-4 TGTGCCAGCAGATCTAGTGGCTCCTACAATGAGCAGTTCTTC CASRSSGSYNEQFF
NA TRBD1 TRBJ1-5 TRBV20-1 TGCAGTGCTCATGAGGGGGCGGGCAATCAGCCCCAGCATTTT CSAHEGAGNQPQHF
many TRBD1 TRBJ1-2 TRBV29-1 TGCAGCGTTGACCCACAGGGGGCCAAGCATGGCTACACCTTC CSVDPQGAKHGYTF
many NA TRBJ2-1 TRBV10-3 TGTGCCATCAGTGAAGGCCTGAATGAGCAGTTCTTC CAISEGLNEQFF
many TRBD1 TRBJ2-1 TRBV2 TGTGCCAGCAGTATGGGACAGGCGAACAATGAGCAGTTCTTC CASSMGQANNEQFF
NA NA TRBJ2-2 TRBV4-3 TGCGCCAGCAGCCAAGATCAATGGGGACACGGCACCGGGGAGCTGTTTTTT CASSQDQWGHGTGELFF
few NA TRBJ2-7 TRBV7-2 TGTGCCAGCAGCCCCCCCCACTACGAGCAGTACTTC CASSPPHYEQYF
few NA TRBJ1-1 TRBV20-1 TGCAGTGCTACCGGGACAAATGTGCGGGACACTGAAGCTTTCTTT CSATGTNVRDTEAFF
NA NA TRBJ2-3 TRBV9 TGTGCCAGCAGCGTCTGGGAGAGGGATACGCAGTATTTT CASSVWERDTQYF